This T cell receptor (beta chain) was retrieved from a study of blood T cell repertoires in COVID-19. Study details: The United States, Italy and Spain were the sources of the acute and convalescent COVID-19 samples.

TCRdb keeps only in-frame clones here, not all; method: immunoSEQ multiplex PCR. The data contain fewer than 250,000 clones, around 86% of them singletons. The V gene end was trimmed by 5 bases and the J gene end by 0 bases; junction bases not matched to a gene: 5. The CDR3 is made up of 16 amino acids. The germline CDR1 and CDR2 sequences are SGHTA and FQGNSA. The clonotype originates from a woman aged 60 to 75 who had recovered from COVID-19. Sequenced input: peripheral blood. The chain employs TRBV7-2 and TRBJ2-7, with 12 bases aligning to TRBD2. CDR3 sequence: CASSPRTSGTSYEQYF. The CDR3 DNA follows: TGTGCCAGCAGCCCTCGGACTAGCGGGACCTCCTACGAGCAGTACTTC.